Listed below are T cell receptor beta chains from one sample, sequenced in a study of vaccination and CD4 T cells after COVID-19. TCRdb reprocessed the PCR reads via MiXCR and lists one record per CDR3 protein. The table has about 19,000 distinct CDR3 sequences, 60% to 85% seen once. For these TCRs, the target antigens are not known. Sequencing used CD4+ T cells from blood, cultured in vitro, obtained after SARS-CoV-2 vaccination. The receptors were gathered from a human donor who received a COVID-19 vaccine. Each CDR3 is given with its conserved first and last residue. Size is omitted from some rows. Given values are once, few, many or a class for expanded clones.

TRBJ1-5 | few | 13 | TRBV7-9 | CASSPEGVQPQHF
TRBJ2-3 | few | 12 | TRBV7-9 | CASSLVSDTQYF
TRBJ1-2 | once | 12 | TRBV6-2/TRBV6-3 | CASSYSSGGYTF
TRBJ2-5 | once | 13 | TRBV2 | CASSEFFVETQYF
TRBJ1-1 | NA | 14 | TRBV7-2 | CASSQTGGRTEAFF
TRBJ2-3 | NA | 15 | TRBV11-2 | CASSLLGINTDTQYF
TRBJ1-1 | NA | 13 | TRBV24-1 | CATSDGGSGEAFF
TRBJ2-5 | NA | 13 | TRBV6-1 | CASTRTGGETQYF
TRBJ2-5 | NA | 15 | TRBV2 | CASSELAGPQETQYF
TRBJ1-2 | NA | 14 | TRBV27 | CASSIAGGAGGYTF
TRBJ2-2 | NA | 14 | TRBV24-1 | CATSREIDTGELFF
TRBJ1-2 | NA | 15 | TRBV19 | CASSKERVPNYGYTF
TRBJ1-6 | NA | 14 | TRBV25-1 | CASSRTGGNSPLHF
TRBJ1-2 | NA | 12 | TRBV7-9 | CASSLDGDGYTF
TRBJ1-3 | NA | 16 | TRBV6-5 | CASSYGGGSSGNTIYF
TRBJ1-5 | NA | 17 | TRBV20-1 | CSARDDRGGRLNQPQHF
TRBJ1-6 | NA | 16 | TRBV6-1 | CASRTGDRVANSPLHF
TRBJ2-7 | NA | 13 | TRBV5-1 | CASSSVVTYEQYF
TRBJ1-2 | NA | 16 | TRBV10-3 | CAISESTSPDRDSYTF
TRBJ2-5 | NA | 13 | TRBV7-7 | CASSRRGGSTQYF
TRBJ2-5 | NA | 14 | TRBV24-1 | CATSDPQRGETQYF
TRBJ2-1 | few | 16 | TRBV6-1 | CASSRKQGASYNEQFF
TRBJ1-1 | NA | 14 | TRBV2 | CASGLNRVGTEAFF
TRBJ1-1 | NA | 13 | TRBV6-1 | CASSEVRGRRAFF
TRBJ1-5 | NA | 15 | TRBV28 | CASTPPGGWNQPQHF
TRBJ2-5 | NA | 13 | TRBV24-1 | CATGDSAQETQYF
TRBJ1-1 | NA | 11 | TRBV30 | CAWDLNTEAFF
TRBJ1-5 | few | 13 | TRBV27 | CASSLRGNQPQHF
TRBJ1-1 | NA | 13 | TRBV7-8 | CASCQGLGTEAFF
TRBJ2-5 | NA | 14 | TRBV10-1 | CASSESRARETQYF
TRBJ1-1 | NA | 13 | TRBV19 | CASSPGQDTEAFF
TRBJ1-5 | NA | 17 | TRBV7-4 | CVRSLGKGNEGNQPQHF
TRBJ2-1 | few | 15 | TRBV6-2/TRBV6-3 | CASSRSGGNYNEQFF
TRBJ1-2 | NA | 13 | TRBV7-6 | CASSFDTLYGYTF
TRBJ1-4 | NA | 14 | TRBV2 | CASSEVRASEKLFF